A single sample gave rise to the 13 T cell receptor beta chains below, sequenced in a study of cytomegalovirus exposure and HLA in healthy donors. 13 Jbeta primers and 60 Vbeta primers were used for the PCR. Assay used: immunoSEQ multiplex PCR; TCRdb lists only in-frame clones, some missing. The sample contains tens of thousands of clones, around 80% of which appear only once. The sequenced sample consisted of PBMCs. The receptors were sampled from a male donor in good health and CMV-seropositive.

This clone has just a few counts. This chain connects TRBV5-1 to TRBJ1-2; D unclear. Germline CDR1 is SGHRS and CDR2 is YFSETQ. This CDR3 region has 12 residues. V gave up 0 bases and J gave up 4 bases, with 4 bases separating them. Here the CDR3 reads CASSLGAYGYTF. In nucleotides, the CDR3 is TGCGCCAGCAGCTTGGGGGCCTATGGCTACACCTTC.

This chain links TRBV18 with TRBJ1-2; D is possibly TRBD1 (6 bases). Germline loops: CDR1 KGHSH, CDR2 LQKENI. The V and J ends lost 1 base and 2 bases respectively, with 14 bases between them. This CDR3 region has 16 residues. CDR3 bases: TGTGCCAGCTCACCACAGTCAAGTCAGGGGAACTATGGCTACACCTTC. It yields the protein CASSPQSSQGNYGYTF.

The rearrangement uses TRBV19 and TRBJ1-2; 8 nucleotides align to TRBD1. Germline assignment: CDR1 LNHDA and CDR2 SQIVND (reference sequence). The V segment lost 1 base and the J segment 4 bases; nucleotides outside the gene matches: 11. The length of the CDR3 is 17 residues. The CDR3 DNA sequence: TGTGCCAGTAGTATAGCCGCGGGAACAGGGGGACTCTATGGCTACACCTTC. It yields the protein CASSIAAGTGGLYGYTF.

Concerning this clone: One end of the junction does not line up with germline, which may come from a read error. The chain recombines TRBV28 with TRBJ2-1; 10 bases match TRBD2. CDR1 and CDR2 (germline): MDHEN, SYDVKM. There are 12 residues in the CDR3. The CDR3 coding sequence is TGTGCCAGCAGTTTTGCCCTAGCGGGGGCACTCTTC. It encodes CASSFALAGALF.

The V and J genes are TRBV6-5 and TRBJ1-5; 11 bases match TRBD1. The CDR3 loop spans 14 amino acids. CDR1 is MNHEY and CDR2 is SVGAGI in the germline V gene. After removal of 5 bases from V and 4 bases from J, the junction contained 1 base not matched to a gene. The CDR3 DNA is TGTGCCAGCAGTCGGGACAGGGGGAATCAGCCCCAGCATTTT. Translating gives CASSRDRGNQPQHF.

Details on this clone: A junction boundary mismatches the germline segment, possibly from a read error. This chain joins TRBV7-9 and TRBJ2-7; 9 bases match TRBD2. The CDR3 has 13 amino acids. Germline assignment: CDR1 SEHNR and CDR2 FQNEAQ (reference sequence). The CDR3 DNA reads as TGTTCCAGCAGCCAAGGGACTAGCCGTGTCTTGTACTTC. Encoded protein: CSSSQGTSRVLYF.

This clone has just a few counts. The V call is TRBV7-9, the J call TRBJ1-1; D gene ambiguous. The CDR3 has 10 amino acids. Germline V gene sequence: CDR1 SEHNR, CDR2 FQNEAQ (reference sequence). V lost 4 bases, J lost 10 bases, and 7 bases lay in between. In DNA, the CDR3 is TGTGCCAGCAGCTCCACTACAGCTTTCTTT. Its translation: CASSSTTAFF.

The V call is TRBV5-5, the J call TRBJ2-3; a weak D match, TRBD2 (5 bases). Germline-derived CDR1 and CDR2 are SGHKS and YYEKEE (reference sequence). V was clipped by 3 bases and J by 4 bases, with 21 bases between them. This CDR3 has 17 amino acids. The CDR3 region is CASSSSRWDGGADTQYF. The CDR3 nucleotides are TGTGCCAGCAGCTCCTCCCGGTGGGATGGAGGTGCAGATACGCAGTATTTT.

This chain links TRBV18 with TRBJ2-7; TRBD2 matches at 9 bases. The V gene end was trimmed by 2 bases and the J gene end by 1 base; junction bases not matched to a gene: 3. CDR1 KGHSH and CDR2 LQKENI come from the germline V gene. This CDR3 region has 15 residues. CDR3 sequence reads: CASSPGREGSYEQYF. CDR3 sequence (DNA): TGTGCCAGCTCACCAGGGCGGGAGGGGTCCTACGAGCAGTACTTC.

This clone showed up just a few times. J is TRBJ2-7 and V is TRBV6-6; TRBD1 agrees at 9 bases. CDR1 and CDR2 (germline): MNHNY, SVGAGI (reference sequence). J gave up 3 bases and V 10 bases, and 10 bases lay outside the gene matches. The CDR3 has 14 amino acids. The CDR3 DNA reads as TGTGCCACCCTTGATAGGACAGGGGACTACGAGCAGTACTTC. Translation: CATLDRTGDYEQYF.

The chain recombines TRBV7-9 with TRBJ1-2; 9 bases agree with TRBD1. Germline V gene lookup returns CDR1 SEHNR and CDR2 FQNEAQ (reference sequence). V dropped 5 bases and J dropped 3; count of bases not matched to a gene: 7. The CDR3 is 15 residues long. The CDR3 is CASSDSQGADYGYTF. CDR3 coding DNA: TGTGCCAGCAGCGACTCACAGGGGGCAGACTATGGCTACACCTTC.

The chain couples TRBV27 to TRBJ2-5, with 8 bases matching TRBD1. V dropped 4 bases and J dropped 3; count of bases not matched to a gene: 10. CDR3 length: 16 residues. Germline CDR1 reads MNHEY; CDR2 reads SMNVEV (reference sequence). CDR3 in DNA: TGTGCCAGCAGTTCCGCAGGACAGGGAACAAAAGAGACCCAGTACTTC. This codes for CASSSAGQGTKETQYF.

The rearrangement joins TRBV27 to TRBJ1-2, with TRBD1 matching over 7 bases. Germline CDR1 is MNHEY and CDR2 is SMNVEV (reference sequence). The CDR3 is 16 amino acids. V lost 3 bases to trimming and J lost 0 bases; unmatched junction nucleotides: 7. CDR3 amino acids: CASSFFPTGTNYGYTF. In DNA, the CDR3 is TGTGCCAGCAGTTTCTTCCCGACAGGGACTAACTATGGCTACACCTTC.